A single sample is the source of the 10 T cell receptor beta chains below, sequenced in a study of beta chain features in type 1 diabetes. Expressed TCRB transcripts were sequenced, since all the RNA that had been isolated was reverse transcribed. Profiled with immunoSEQ multiplex PCR; TCRdb holds only in-frame clones, not every one. The sample contains 600,000 to 650,000 clones, 15% of which appear only once. Sequenced material: naive CD4+ T cells from blood. The source is a man aged 18 to 30 in good health.

In regard to this clone: In the same sample, other DNA sequences code for this CDR3. The rearrangement links TRBV15 to TRBJ1-3; unclear D gene. CDR1 and CDR2 (germline): LNHNV, YYDKDF (reference sequence). The length of the CDR3 is 15 residues. Trimming removed 0 bases from V and 4 bases from J, with 10 bases in between. For the CDR3, the DNA is TGTGCCACCAGCAGAGATTTAGGGTCCGGAAACACCATATATTTT. Residues: CATSRDLGSGNTIYF.

This clone was counted a few times. The J gene is TRBJ2-7, the V gene TRBV28; no firm D call. CDR1 and CDR2 (germline): MDHEN, SYDVKM. With 5 bases removed from V and 2 bases from J, the gap between germline ends came to 13 bases. This CDR3 has 14 residues. Written as DNA, the CDR3 is TGTGCCAGCAGTAGCTCGGGCCCGACCTACGAGCAGTACTTC. It is translated as CASSSSGPTYEQYF.

This chain joins TRBV19 and TRBJ2-6, with a weak D call TRBD2 (5 bases). The V gene's germline CDR1 is LNHDA and CDR2 SQIVND (reference sequence). This CDR3 is built from 14 residues. V gave up 3 bases and J gave up 2 bases, with 5 bases separating them. For the CDR3, the DNA is TGTGCCAGTAGTATGGGAGCTGGGGCCAACGTCCTGACTTTC. Its protein product is CASSMGAGANVLTF. The complete variable domain, with remaining parts taken from reference TRBV19 and TRBJ2-6, reads DGGITQSPKYLFRKEGQNVTLSCEQNLNHDAMYWYRQDPGQGLRLIYYSQIVNDFQKGDIAEGYSVSREKKESFPLTVTSAQKNPTAFYLCASSMGAGANVLTFGAGSRLTVL.

The chain carries TRBV5-1 and TRBJ2-7; D is possibly TRBD1 or TRBD2 (6 bases each). Germline assignment: CDR1 SGHRS and CDR2 YFSETQ. Trimming removed 0 bases at V and 4 bases at J, with 14 bases between. This CDR3 has 15 residues. This CDR3 reads CASSLVPGADYEQYF. The DNA for the CDR3 is TGCGCCAGCAGCTTGGTTCCGGGGGCCGATTACGAGCAGTACTTC.

The CDR3 is CATSFRQIGTEAFF. CDR3 DNA sequence: TGTGCCACCAGCTTTCGACAGATTGGCACTGAAGCTTTCTTT. The genes are TRBV15 and TRBJ1-1; D possibly corresponds to TRBD1 (5 bases). V lost 5 bases and J 4 bases, leaving 14 bases between the germline ends. Germline assignment: CDR1 LNHNV and CDR2 YYDKDF (reference sequence). The CDR3 length is 14 residues.

The table lists this clone with a few counts. V gene TRBV10-3 combines with J gene TRBJ1-2; D call uncertain. CDR3 length: 13 amino acids. Trimming pared 8 bases from V and 2 bases from J, leaving 12 bases between. CDR1 and CDR2 from the germline V gene are ENHRY and SYGVKD. Written as DNA, the CDR3 is TGTGCCATCGCCCCCGGTCAGAACTATGGCTACACCTTC. Translated: CAIAPGQNYGYTF.

The rearrangement joins TRBV18 to TRBJ2-7; D gene ambiguous. This CDR3 is built from 13 residues. Germline V gene data show CDR1 as KGHSH and CDR2 as LQKENI. V was shortened by 3 bases and J by 12 bases, with 18 bases between the two germline ends. The CDR3 region is CASSPNSQTGGYF. CDR3 nucleotides: TGTGCCAGCTCACCTAACAGCCAAACCGGCGGGTACTTC.

This clone was seen a handful of times. This chain joins TRBV28 and TRBJ2-5; D remains ambiguous. Trimming took 6 bases from V and 1 from J, leaving 9 bases between them. Germline V gene sequence: CDR1 MDHEN, CDR2 SYDVKM. This CDR3 region has 13 residues. The CDR3 sequence: CASSPGVQETQYF. CDR3 bases: TGTGCCAGCAGCCCAGGAGTCCAAGAGACCCAGTACTTC.

This clone has only a few counts. The chain uses TRBV5-1 and TRBJ2-6; D may be TRBD1 (6 bases). CDR3 length: 18 residues. Deletions cut 7 bases from V and 3 bases from J, with 23 bases between. Germline-derived CDR1 and CDR2 are SGHRS and YFSETQ. In DNA, the CDR3 is TGCGCCAGCTCCTTCGGCAGGGGCCTCTCTGGTGGGGCCAACGTCCTGACTTTC. Translation: CASSFGRGLSGGANVLTF. Full variable domain (outside the CDR3, taken from reference TRBV5-1 and TRBJ2-6): KAGVTQTPRYLIKTRGQQVTLSCSPISGHRSVSWYQQTPGQGLQFLFEYFSETQRNKGNFPGRFSGRQFSNSRSEMNVSTLELGDSALYLCASSFGRGLSGGANVLTFGAGSRLTVL.

This chain connects TRBV7-3 to TRBJ2-1; TRBD2 agrees at 9 bases. Trimming at V came to 1 base and at J to 5 bases, leaving 6 bases not matched to a gene. The CDR3 spans 16 residues. The germline V gene encodes CDR1 SGHTA and CDR2 FQGTGA. CDR3 DNA: TGTGCCAGCAGCTTAATGGCTAGCGGGGACCACAATGAGCAGTTCTTC. It yields the protein CASSLMASGDHNEQFF.